This TCR beta chain was sequenced for a study of T cell clonotyping in hematopoietic cell transplantation. Trimming removed 5 bases at V and 5 bases at J, with 18 bases between. CDR3 size: 15 residues. Germline lookup yields CDR1 SGHAT and CDR2 FQDESV (reference sequence). This table comes from immunoSEQ multiplex PCR, and its TCRdb copy is limited to in-frame clones, with some not included. In the table there are over 25,000 clones, more than 90% of which are singletons. The TCR originated in a man in his forties or fifties in good health. Some clones in this sample may be carry-over from other donors' samples. Sequencing used peripheral blood mononuclear cells. V usage is TRBV11-1 and J usage is TRBJ1-2, with D uncertain. This CDR3 is CASSPPPGVGYGYTF. CDR3 in DNA: TGTGCCAGCAGCCCACCCCCCGGGGTTGGATATGGCTACACCTTC.